This entry lists 16 T cell receptor beta chains sequenced from one sample in a study of cytomegalovirus exposure and HLA in healthy donors. PCR was performed using 60 Vbeta and 13 Jbeta primers. This table comes from immunoSEQ multiplex PCR, and its TCRdb copy is limited to in-frame clones, with some not included. Here the sample spans about 98,000 clones, over 65% being singletons. Sequenced material: PBMCs. These TCRs come from a man in his sixties in good health and CMV-seropositive.

V gene TRBV7-9 combines with J gene TRBJ2-3; 12 bases align to TRBD2. CDR1 SEHNR and CDR2 FQNEAQ come from the germline V gene (reference sequence). This CDR3 has 14 amino acids. J was trimmed by 5 bases and V by 5 bases; bases with no gene match: 2. In nucleotides, the CDR3 is TGTGCCAGCAGCGTGACTAGCGGGGGAGATACGCAGTATTTT. Protein product: CASSVTSGGDTQYF.

The V gene is TRBV10-3, the J gene TRBJ1-1; 11 nucleotides agree with TRBD1. V shed 10 bases, J shed 2 bases, and the junction held 6 bases outside the gene matches. The CDR3 contains 14 residues. Germline V lookup: CDR1 ENHRY, CDR2 SYGVKD. In nucleotides, the CDR3 is TGTGCCACCCGGGACAGGGGGGGAAACACTGAAGCTTTCTTT. Protein product: CATRDRGGNTEAFF.

The table lists this clone with a count of one. This chain links TRBV28 with TRBJ2-3; TRBD1 matches at 9 bases. CDR3 length equals 15 residues. V trimming: 5 bases; J trimming: 2 bases; junction bases outside the gene matches: 5. Germline-derived CDR1 and CDR2 are MDHEN and SYDVKM. The CDR3 region is CASSMDRGLTDTQYF. The CDR3 DNA reads as TGTGCCAGCAGTATGGACAGGGGACTCACAGATACGCAGTATTTT.

The chain carries TRBV27 and TRBJ1-5, with D maybe TRBD1 (6 bases). CDR1 is MNHEY, CDR2 SMNVEV, per germline (reference sequence). The length of the CDR3 is 15 residues. Trimming shortened V by 6 bases and J by 0 bases, and 12 bases separated the two germline ends. CDR3 sequence (DNA): TGTGCCAGCAGACCCGGACAGTATAGCAATCAGCCCCAGCATTTT. It codes for CASRPGQYSNQPQHF.

This clone was seen a few times. This chain uses TRBV4-1 with TRBJ1-4, with D tentatively TRBD1 (5 bases). Trimming cost V 10 bases and J 7 bases, with 16 bases left between them. Germline values: CDR1 MGHRA, CDR2 YSYEKL. The CDR3 runs 13 residues. The CDR3 sequence: CATSAGVIEKLFF. The CDR3 bases are TGCGCCACCTCAGCGGGGGTTATTGAAAAACTGTTTTTT.

The V and J genes are TRBV29-1 and TRBJ2-6, with a possible D match to TRBD1 (6 bases). The CDR3 extends over 16 amino acids. CDR1 and CDR2 from the germline V gene are SQVTM and ANQGSEA. The V gene lost 2 bases and the J gene lost 0 bases, with 11 bases spanning the gap. For the CDR3, the DNA is TGCAGCGTTGAAAGACAGGCCAACTCTGGGGCCAACGTCCTGACTTTC. Residues: CSVERQANSGANVLTF.

The chain combines TRBV5-1 with TRBJ2-7; D possibly corresponds to TRBD2 (6 bases). Germline CDR1 reads SGHRS; CDR2 reads YFSETQ. This CDR3 contains 13 residues. Trimming took off 7 bases at V and 1 base at J, with 12 bases between the two ends. CDR3 bases: TGCGCCAGCTCCGGGACTGAGTCCTACGAGCAGTACTTC. It yields the protein CASSGTESYEQYF. The full variable domain, rest sourced from reference TRBV5-1 and TRBJ2-7, is KAGVTQTPRYLIKTRGQQVTLSCSPISGHRSVSWYQQTPGQGLQFLFEYFSETQRNKGNFPGRFSGRQFSNSRSEMNVSTLELGDSALYLCASSGTESYEQYFGPGTRLTVT.

The chain is built from TRBV25-1 and TRBJ1-6, with 7 bases identical to TRBD1. The V gene end was trimmed by 3 bases and the J gene end by 6 bases; junction bases not matched to a gene: 8. The CDR3 length is 16 residues. Germline V gene sequence: CDR1 MGHDK, CDR2 SYGVNS. CDR3: CASSDTGAELNSPLHF. The CDR3 bases are TGTGCCAGCAGTGACACAGGGGCCGAGCTTAATTCACCCCTCCACTTT. Full variable domain (missing parts from reference TRBV25-1 and TRBJ1-6): EADIYQTPRYLVIGTGKKITLECSQTMGHDKMYWYQQDPGMELHLIHYSYGVNSTEKGDLSSESTVSRIRTEHFPLTLESARPSHTSQYLCASSDTGAELNSPLHFGNGTRLTVT.

This clone was seen more than once but under ten times. V gene TRBV7-3 combines with J gene TRBJ2-3, with a weak D call TRBD2 (5 bases). Trimming took 6 bases from V and 6 from J, leaving 10 bases between them. Germline-derived CDR1 and CDR2 are SGHTA and FQGTGA. This CDR3 spans 12 amino acids. The CDR3, as DNA: TGTGCCAGCAGGGGCCGCGGGGATACGCAGTATTTT. Protein product: CASRGRGDTQYF.

This clone came up once. The V call is TRBV18, the J call TRBJ2-3, with 8 bases aligning to TRBD1. The CDR3 is 14 amino acids. Germline assignment: CDR1 KGHSH and CDR2 LQKENI. Trimming at V came to 3 bases and at J to 1 base, leaving 0 bases not matched to a gene. CDR3 sequence reads: CASSPTGGTDTQYF. For the CDR3, the DNA is TGTGCCAGCTCACCGACAGGGGGCACAGATACGCAGTATTTT.

The rearrangement uses TRBV4-1 and TRBJ2-3; 7 nucleotides align to TRBD2. From germline, CDR1 is MGHRA and CDR2 YSYEKL. The CDR3 sequence is 15 residues long. V lost 2 bases and J lost 2; bases outside the gene matches: 4. CDR3 sequence: CASSQPGTNTDTQYF. The CDR3 DNA sequence: TGCGCCAGCAGCCAACCAGGGACTAACACAGATACGCAGTATTTT.

This clone occurred many times. The chain combines TRBV4-3 with TRBJ2-7, with D possibly matching TRBD1 (5 bases). Germline-derived CDR1 and CDR2 are LGHNA and YSLEER. The CDR3 loop spans 18 amino acids. V dropped 1 base and J dropped 2 bases, with 21 bases sitting between them. The CDR3 loop is CASSQGRVVPGRPYEQYF. The CDR3 nucleotides read TGCGCCAGCAGCCAAGGAAGGGTAGTCCCAGGGCGCCCCTACGAGCAGTACTTC.

This chain's CDR3 is CASSPAGGIGGYGYTF. CDR3 coding DNA: TGTGCCAGCTCACCGGCAGGTGGAATAGGCGGGTATGGCTACACCTTC. This chain links TRBV18 with TRBJ1-2; D gene ambiguous. CDR1 is KGHSH, CDR2 LQKENI, per germline. The CDR3 runs 16 residues. V was trimmed by 3 bases and J by 5 bases, leaving 19 bases between them.

Concerning this clone: One junction end does not reproduce the germline sequence, and a read error may be involved. The rearrangement joins TRBV6-1 to TRBJ1-4; 9 nucleotides line up with TRBD1. Per germline, CDR1 MNHNS and CDR2 SASEGT. The CDR3 has 14 amino acids. The CDR3 nucleotides are TGTGCCAGCAGTGATTGGACAGGGGTTGAAAGACTGTTTTTT. Its protein product is CASSDWTGVERLFF.

This clone was seen a few times. The genes are TRBV18 and TRBJ1-3; tentative D call: TRBD1 (5 bases). Germline loops: CDR1 KGHSH, CDR2 LQKENI. CDR3 length: 16 residues. V was pared by 2 bases and J by 4 bases, with 15 bases between. In DNA form, the CDR3 reads TGTGCCAGCTCACCAGCCCCTGGGGCGGGAGGAAACACCATATATTTT. It translates to CASSPAPGAGGNTIYF.

The rearrangement links TRBV19 to TRBJ1-5, with unresolved D. Germline-derived CDR1 and CDR2 are LNHDA and SQIVND (reference sequence). The CDR3 totals 15 residues. V was cut by 0 bases and J by 2 bases, with 8 bases left in between. The CDR3 DNA reads as TGTGCCAGTAGTATAGAGGGGAGCGGCAATCAGCCCCAGCATTTT. Translating it yields CASSIEGSGNQPQHF.